A selection of T cell receptor beta chains follows, all from one sample in a study of blood T cell repertoires in COVID-19. Sequencing was performed with immunoSEQ multiplex PCR; in TCRdb, only in-frame clones are kept and a portion is missing. The sample records about 380,000 clones, approximately 90% being singletons. Material: PBMCs or T cells enriched from blood (not recorded which). The receptors derive from a woman under 30 who had recovered from COVID-19. Both conserved end residues are part of each CDR3. Each record gives: J gene, CDR3 length, V gene, D gene, clone size, CDR3 protein, CDR3 DNA. A D gene is named only where the DNA matches it firmly. Clone size is not always given. Where it is, it says once, few, many or a class for expanded clones.

TRBJ2-7	12	TRBV2	TRBD2	NA	CASTERGGEQYF	TGTGCCAGCACCGAACGGGGGGGCGAGCAGTACTTC
TRBJ1-1	13	TRBV7-2	NA	few	CASSLRRRFEAFF	TGTGCCAGCAGCTTACGACGGAGATTTGAAGCTTTCTTT
TRBJ1-2	15	TRBV7-9	TRBD1	NA	CASSLLAGQEDGYTF	TGTGCCAGCAGCTTATTGGCGGGACAGGAAGACGGCTACACCTTC
TRBJ2-5	14	TRBV2	NA	NA	CASSEWLGAETQYF	TGTGCCAGCAGTGAATGGCTGGGCGCGGAGACCCAGTACTTC
TRBJ2-3	13	TRBV28	TRBD2	NA	CASSQRGADTQYF	TGTGCCAGCAGCCAACGGGGGGCAGATACGCAGTATTTT
TRBJ1-2	14	TRBV28	NA	NA	CASIRTSQGYGYTF	TGTGCCAGCATAAGAACTTCTCAGGGGTATGGCTACACCTTC
TRBJ2-1	15	TRBV4-1	TRBD1	NA	CASSQENRGPDEQFF	TGCGCCAGCAGCCAAGAGAACAGGGGGCCAGATGAGCAGTTCTTC
TRBJ2-2	12	TRBV2	TRBD1	NA	CASRDRAGELFF	TGTGCCAGCAGGGACAGGGCCGGGGAGCTGTTTTTT
TRBJ2-7	19	TRBV7-2	TRBD2	NA	CASSFTAGLAGRVPYEQYF	TGTGCCAGCAGCTTTACGGCGGGACTAGCGGGGAGGGTTCCTTACGAGCAGTACTTC
TRBJ2-2	15	TRBV2	TRBD2	NA	CASSVDGGGVGELFF	TGTGCCAGCAGCGTAGACGGCGGGGGTGTCGGGGAGCTGTTTTTT
TRBJ2-7	18	TRBV7-9	TRBD2	once	CASSLGYQWSSGGFEQYF	TGTGCCAGCAGCTTAGGTTACCAATGGTCCAGCGGGGGCTTCGAGCAGTACTTC
TRBJ1-1	14	TRBV10-3	TRBD1	NA	CAISAGTVNTEAFF	TGTGCCATCAGTGCCGGGACAGTGAACACTGAAGCTTTCTTT
TRBJ1-6	16	TRBV6-4	TRBD1	NA	CAGPDQGADYNSPLHF	TGTGCCGGGCCTGACCAGGGGGCGGACTATAATTCACCCCTCCACTTT
TRBJ1-1	13	TRBV27	NA	NA	CASSLKGVPEAFF	TGTGCCAGCAGCCTAAAAGGGGTCCCTGAAGCTTTCTTT
TRBJ1-1	16	TRBV4-3	NA	NA	CASSQDWHRTNTEAFF	TGCGCCAGCAGCCAAGATTGGCACAGAACGAACACTGAAGCTTTCTTT
TRBJ2-5	14	TRBV19	TRBD1	NA	CASSIRTGAETQYF	TGTGCCAGTAGTATAAGGACAGGGGCAGAGACCCAGTACTTC
TRBJ2-2	14	TRBV27	TRBD1	NA	CASKRDRATGELFF	TGTGCCAGCAAACGGGACAGGGCCACCGGGGAGCTGTTTTTT
TRBJ2-1	13	TRBV11-3	NA	NA	CASSLARYNEQFF	TGTGCCAGCAGCTTGGCCCGCTACAATGAGCAGTTCTTC
TRBJ1-2	16	TRBV30	NA	NA	CAWDSFGTLKRSGYTF	TGTGCCTGGGATTCGTTCGGGACATTGAAAAGGAGTGGCTACACCTTC
TRBJ1-2	20	TRBV9	NA	NA	CASSPPKGRPMGSANYGYTF	TGTGCCAGCAGCCCACCTAAGGGGCGGCCTATGGGATCTGCTAACTATGGCTACACCTTC
TRBJ2-7	13	TRBV5-1	NA	NA	CASSYRDSYEQYF	TGCGCCAGCAGCTACAGGGATTCCTACGAGCAGTACTTC
TRBJ2-7	14	TRBV5-1	NA	NA	CASSLEGIGYEQYF	TGCGCCAGCAGCTTGGAGGGGATCGGCTACGAGCAGTACTTC
TRBJ1-5	13	TRBV18	NA	NA	CASSPGGDQPQHF	TGTGCCAGCTCACCAGGGGGCGATCAGCCCCAGCATTTT
TRBJ2-3	16	TRBV28	TRBD2	few	CASSSPSGGGADTQYF	TGTGCCAGCAGTTCGCCTAGCGGGGGTGGTGCAGATACGCAGTATTTT
TRBJ1-2	14	TRBV4-3	NA	NA	CASSLGTPGYGYTF	TGCGCCAGCAGCCTCGGGACACCGGGTTATGGCTACACCTTC
TRBJ1-1	14	TRBV30	TRBD1	once	CAWGRDRLNTEAFF	TGTGCCTGGGGAAGGGACAGATTGAACACTGAAGCTTTCTTT